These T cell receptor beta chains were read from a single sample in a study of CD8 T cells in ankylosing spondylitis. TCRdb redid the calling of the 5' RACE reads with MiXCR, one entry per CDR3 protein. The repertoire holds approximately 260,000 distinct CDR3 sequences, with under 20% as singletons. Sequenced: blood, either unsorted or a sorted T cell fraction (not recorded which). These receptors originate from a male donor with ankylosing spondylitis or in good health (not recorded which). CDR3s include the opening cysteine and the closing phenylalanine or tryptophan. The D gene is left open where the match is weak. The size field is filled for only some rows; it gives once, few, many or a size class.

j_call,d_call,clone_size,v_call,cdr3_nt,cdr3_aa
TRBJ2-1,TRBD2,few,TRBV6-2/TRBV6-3,TGTGCCAGCATTCTAGCGGGAGGGTTTGAGCAGTTCTTC,CASILAGGFEQFF
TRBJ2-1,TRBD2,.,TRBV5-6,TGTGCCAGCAGCTGGGTCCTACCTAGCGGGAGGGCCTACAATGAGCAGTTCTTC,CASSWVLPSGRAYNEQFF
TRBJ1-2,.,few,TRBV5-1,TGCGCCAGCAGCTCGAACGGGGGGTACTCCTATGGCTACACCTTC,CASSSNGGYSYGYTF
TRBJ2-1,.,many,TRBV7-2,TGTGCCAGCAGCTTAAAAGGGGGGGGTAGTGAGCAGTTCTTC,CASSLKGGGSEQFF
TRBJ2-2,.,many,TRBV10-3,TGTGCCATCAGTGAAAAAGCATTGGAGCTGTTTTTT,CAISEKALELFF
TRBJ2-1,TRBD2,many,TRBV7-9,TGTGCCAGCAGTTCGGGACTAGCCGCGGGTAATGAGCAGTTCTTC,CASSSGLAAGNEQFF
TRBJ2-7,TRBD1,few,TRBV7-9,TGTGCCAGCAGCCACAGGGACAGTTTTTTGGGGGAGCAGTACTTC,CASSHRDSFLGEQYF
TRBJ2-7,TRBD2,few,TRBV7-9,TGTGCCAGCAGCACACTAGCGGGAGTATACGAGCAGTACTTC,CASSTLAGVYEQYF
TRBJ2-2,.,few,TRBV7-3,TGTGCCAGCAGCTTACCGGAGACGGGGGAGCTGTTTTTT,CASSLPETGELFF
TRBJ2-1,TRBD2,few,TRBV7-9,TGTGCCAGCAGAATAGCGGGAGACAATGAGCAGTTCTTC,CASRIAGDNEQFF
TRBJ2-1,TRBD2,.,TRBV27,TGTGCCAGCAGTTTAGGGTCTAGCGGGAGGAATGAGCAGTTCTTC,CASSLGSSGRNEQFF
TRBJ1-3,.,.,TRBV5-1,TGCGCCAGCAGAGGGGATGGAAACACCATATATTTT,CASRGDGNTIYF
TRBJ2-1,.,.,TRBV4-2,TGTGCCAGCAGCCAAGATTACTCCGGAGCGCCCACGTGGTATGAGCAGTTCTTC,CASSQDYSGAPTWYEQFF
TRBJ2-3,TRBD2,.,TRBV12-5,TGTGCCACCTGCCACTATCCAAAGCGGGAACCCACAGATACGCAGTATTTT,CATCHYPKREPTDTQYF
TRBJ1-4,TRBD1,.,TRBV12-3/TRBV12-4,TGTGCCGGCAGCCCCGGGACAGGGGGCGCAGAACTGTTTTTT,CAGSPGTGGAELFF
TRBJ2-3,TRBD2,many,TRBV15,TGTGCCACCAGCAGAGATCTCTCGCTAGCGGGAGACACAGATACGCAGTATTTT,CATSRDLSLAGDTDTQYF
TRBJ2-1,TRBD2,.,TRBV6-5,TGTGCCAGCAGTTCCCTAGCGGGGTACAATGAGCAGTTCTTC,CASSSLAGYNEQFF
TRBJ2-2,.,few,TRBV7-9,TGTGCCAGCAGCTGGCAGACCACCGGGGAGCTGTTTTTT,CASSWQTTGELFF
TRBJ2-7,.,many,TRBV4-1,TGCGCCAGCAGCCAAGAAACCAGGACAGTCTCCTACGAGCAGTACTTC,CASSQETRTVSYEQYF
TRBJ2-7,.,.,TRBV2,TGTGCCAGCAGTGAGTTGAGTGGCTACGAGCAGTACTTC,CASSELSGYEQYF
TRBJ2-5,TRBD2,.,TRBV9,TGTGCCAGCAGCCCGCCGGGGGGTCGTGAGACCCAGTACTTC,CASSPPGGRETQYF
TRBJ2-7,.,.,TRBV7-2,TGTGCCAGCAGCCCCGGGGACTTGGCCTACGAGCAGTACTTC,CASSPGDLAYEQYF
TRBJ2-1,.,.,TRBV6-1,TGTGCCAGCAGTCCCTTGGTGGCCGGGACCAACAATGAGCAGTTCTTC,CASSPLVAGTNNEQFF
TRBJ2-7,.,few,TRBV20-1,TGCAGTGCTAGGCCCCGCCCCCTTGCCTACGAGCAGTACTTC,CSARPRPLAYEQYF
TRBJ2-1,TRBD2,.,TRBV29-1,TGCAGCGTTGATGGGACTAGCGTGATCTACAATGAGCAGTTCTTC,CSVDGTSVIYNEQFF
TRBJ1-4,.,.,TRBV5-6,TGTGCCAGCAGCCCAAGGACTGGCGATGAAAAACTGTTTTTT,CASSPRTGDEKLFF
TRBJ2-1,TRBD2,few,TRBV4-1,TGCGCCAGCAGCCAAGACGCGCGGGAGACCTACAATGAGCAGTTCTTC,CASSQDARETYNEQFF
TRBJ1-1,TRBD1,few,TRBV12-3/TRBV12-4,TGTGCCAGCGGCCCACCACGACAGGGATCGAACACTGAAGCTTTCTTT,CASGPPRQGSNTEAFF
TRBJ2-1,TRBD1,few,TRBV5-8,TGTGCCAGCAGCGAGGACAGGGGATTCTACAATGAGCAGTTCTTC,CASSEDRGFYNEQFF
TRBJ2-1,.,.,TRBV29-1,TGCAGCGTTGAAGACGGAGGAAAGCTCTCCTACAATGAGCAGTTCTTC,CSVEDGGKLSYNEQFF
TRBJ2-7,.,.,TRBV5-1,TGCGCCAGCAGCTTTGGGTACGGGGGTCATCTCGAGCAGTACTTC,CASSFGYGGHLEQYF
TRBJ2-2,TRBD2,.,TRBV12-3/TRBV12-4,TGTGCCAGCAGGGGGGGACTAGCGCCCGCCGGGGAGCTGTTTTTT,CASRGGLAPAGELFF
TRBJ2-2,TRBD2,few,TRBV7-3,TGTGCCAGCAGCTTAATGGCTAGCGGGAGAAACACCGGGGAGCTGTTTTTT,CASSLMASGRNTGELFF
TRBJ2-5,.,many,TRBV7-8,TGTGCCAGCAGCACCACAGAAGCGGATCAAGAGACCCAGTACTTC,CASSTTEADQETQYF
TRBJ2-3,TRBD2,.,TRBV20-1,TGCAGTGCTAGAGTTTGGTGGGAGGGCGCGTTCACAGATACGCAGTATTTT,CSARVWWEGAFTDTQYF
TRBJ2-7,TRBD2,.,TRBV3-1,TGTGCCAGCAGCCAATTAGCGGGAGGAACCCACGAGCAGTACTTC,CASSQLAGGTHEQYF
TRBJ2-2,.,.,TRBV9,TGTGCCAGCAGCCCAGAAGCCTCGAACACCGGGGAGCTGTTTTTT,CASSPEASNTGELFF
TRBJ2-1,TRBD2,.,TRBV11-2,TGTGCCAGCAGCTTCTCCCTAGCGGGGCCTTACAATGAGCAGTTCTTC,CASSFSLAGPYNEQFF
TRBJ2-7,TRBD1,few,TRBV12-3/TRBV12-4,TGTGCCAGCAGCCCGCCCACGGGACAGGGGTCAACCTACGAGCAGTACTTC,CASSPPTGQGSTYEQYF
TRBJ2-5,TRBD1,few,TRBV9,TGTGCCAGCAGCGGAGGGGGCCTCCAAGAGACCCAGTACTTC,CASSGGGLQETQYF
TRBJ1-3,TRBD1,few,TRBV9,TGTGCCAGCAGCGTACAGGGGGCAGGAAACACCATATATTTT,CASSVQGAGNTIYF
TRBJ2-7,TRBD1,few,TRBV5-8,TGTGCCAGCAGCTCCGGACAGGAAGGCTACGAGCAGTACTTC,CASSSGQEGYEQYF
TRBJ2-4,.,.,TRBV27,TGTGCCAGCAGTTTAAGAGGCGGGGGCGGAAACATTCAGTACTTC,CASSLRGGGGNIQYF
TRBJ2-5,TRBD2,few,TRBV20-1,TGCAGTGCTAGAGATCCTAGCGGGAGGGCAAAAGAGACCCAGTACTTC,CSARDPSGRAKETQYF
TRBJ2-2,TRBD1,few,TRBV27,TGTGCCAGCAGTTGGGGGACAGGGAACCCCGGGGAGCTGTTTTTT,CASSWGTGNPGELFF
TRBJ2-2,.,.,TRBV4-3,TGCGCCAGCAGCCAAGATATGGGCGGGGAGGGGGAGCTGTTTTTT,CASSQDMGGEGELFF
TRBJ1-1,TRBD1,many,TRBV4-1,TGCGCCAGCAGCCAAGAACAACAGGGGTTGGGACCGAACACTGAAGCTTTCTTT,CASSQEQQGLGPNTEAFF
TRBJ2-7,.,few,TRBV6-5,TGTGCCAGCAGTCACTTCGACGGGGGAACCTACGAGCAGTACTTC,CASSHFDGGTYEQYF